This T cell receptor beta chain comes out of a study of blood T cells in healthy people across ages. Study observations and caveats: The recorded TCR beta diversity per million T cells decreased in a roughly linear manner with age. Considered underestimates were the diversity estimates obtained from one million T cells. Versus aged donors, long-lived donors had higher diversity and more naive CD4+ cells.

It was with a sample-barcoded 5' primer and a J-beta primer mix that a second PCR of roughly 7 to 12 cycles was run. TCRdb processed the 5' RACE reads anew with MiXCR; each CDR3 protein has one entry. The sample lists 870,000 or so distinct CDR3 sequences; roughly 26% were seen once. For this clonotype: The antigen is undetermined.

The CDR3 runs to 15 residues. The V end was cut by 1 base, the J end by 0 bases, with 10 bases between. CDR1 and CDR2 from the germline V gene are DFQATT and SNEGSKA (reference sequence). Each sample had at least 6 million PBMCs isolated. The rearrangement links TRBV20-1 to TRBJ1-3; no firm D call. The source is a woman over 75 in good health. The sequenced material came from blood. CDR3 bases: TGCAGTGCTAGAGTGTCGACACACTCTGGAAACACCATATATTTT. Encoded protein: CSARVSTHSGNTIYF.